The following is a T cell receptor beta chain sequence with its context. No cognate antigen has been identified for it. Base qualities are not recorded, but no much larger clone differs from it by a single base. Patients with uncontrolled infections, other autoimmune diseases, pregnancy or lactation were excluded. Diagnoses were based on clinical symptoms, serum thyroxine and TRAb, thyroid ultrasound and orbital computed tomography. Total RNA was extracted using Trizol reagent, and RNA quality was assessed on an Agilent 2100 Bioanalyzer. From the cysteine through the phenylalanine, the CDR3 covers 17 amino acids. The retained sequence is limited to the CDR3, 51 bases, with the frame set at the first base. Germline trimming: 3 bases from V, 0 bases from J; junction bases outside gene matches: 6. The germline V gene supplies CDR1 SQVTM and CDR2 ANQGSEA. The data were taken from a study of T cells in Graves' hyperthyroidism and ophthalmopathy (dated by TCRdb to the late 2010s). For the study in its entirety: A discovery cohort of around 100 patients, about 43 with Graves' ophthalmopathy and approximately 55 with stable Graves' hyperthyroidism, was used to find distinguishing TCR V-J signatures. After blood sampling, hyperthyroidism patients were treated with methimazole at a starting dose of 30 mg daily, and ophthalmopathy patients were treated with high-dose intravenous methylprednisolone. An independent validation cohort of around 19 hyperthyroidism patients and 17 patients who later progressed to ophthalmopathy tested prospective prediction of ophthalmopathy. Thyroid tissue and blood T-cell repertoires from roughly 6 Graves' hyperthyroidism patients were also compared in the study. The roughly 100 discovery patients were randomly divided into training and test sets at a 7:3 ratio. TCR Vbeta CDR3 sequencing of roughly 140 peripheral blood samples (43 ophthalmopathy, 75 or so hyperthyroidism and approximately 17 progressor patients) is reported in the paper. Overall study results and their limits: In validation, the model predicted progression to ophthalmopathy a median of 6.5 months before onset, with about 70% sensitivity and around 76% specificity. No statistical method was used to set the sample size in advance, and investigators knew the group allocation. Blood samples also contained most of the expanded thyroid clonotypes (frequency above 0.001), which suggests that blood repertoires may reflect thyroid immune responses. A model built on a 13 V-J signature distinguished ophthalmopathy from stable hyperthyroidism, reaching over 85% sensitivity and around 82% specificity in cross-validation and 80%/75% in testing.

Amplification of TCR beta CDR3 regions was carried out from RNA transcripts. For the first round of RT-PCR on the TCR CDR3, the HTBI primer set was used together with the Qiagen OneStep RT-PCR kit. Libraries were constructed in a second round of multiplex PCR, after which size selection and purification were performed. Sequencing of the libraries was done on an Illumina HiSeq2000 using paired-end 100 bp reads. The published analysis was carried out like this. SOAPnuke was used to process the raw data, throwing out any read that contained adapters or uncalled bases, had a mean Phred below 15, or lacked an exact constant-primer or identifier match. High-quality paired reads were merged with COPE v1.2.5, and unique nucleotide sequences were defined as clonotypes. MiTCR v1.1 was used to align clonotypes to the IMGT TRBV, TRBD and TRBJ reference segments. Analysis was restricted to V-J combinations with a frequency above 0.0001, which covered 99.2% of repertoires. A TCS score was defined as the ratio between F50 (clonal expansion) and ExV (chaos), using BLOSUM62-based TCRdist between CDR3 peptides within each V-J. Welch's t-statistics and random forest reduced 500 to 550 V-J features to 13, which were used in a naive Bayes classifier (R e1071). Thyroid-blood repertoire similarity was quantified with the Morisita-Horn index. TCRdb's own reprocessing of the public reads used fastp at Q25 and MiXCR and kept productive beta chains. Each record represents a unique CDR3 protein, reported with the most common genes and DNA among its rows. TCRdb, rather than the study authors, made the V and J calls. The sample table holds hundreds of thousands of distinct CDR3 sequences, of which approximately 42% were seen once. Clones ranked in the top ten supply 7% to 7.5% of the sample.

The TCR originated in an adult man with Graves' disease, either hyperthyroidism or ophthalmopathy (not recorded which). The sequencing sample was made of peripheral blood or thyroid tissue (not recorded which). The rearrangement joined TRBV29-1 to TRBJ2-1, and 12 bases in between align with TRBD2. CDR3 reads: CSVDRTSGTFSYNEQFF. The sequence in DNA is TGCAGCGTTGACCGGACTAGCGGGACCTTCTCCTACAATGAGCAGTTCTTC.